This TCR beta chain is drawn from a study of blood T cell repertoires in COVID-19. Study context: Some COVID-19 samples were acute and others convalescent; all came from the United States, Italy and Spain. T cells, B-cell-depleted T cells, or PBMCs supplied cDNA or gDNA.

As processed by the authors: Reference gene primer amplification in the assay estimated nucleated cell counts. Some clones are missing from TCRdb's copy, which holds only in-frame ones; the method was immunoSEQ multiplex PCR. V, J and clone size reflect that table, while D and trimming were determined from the DNA. In the table there are around 65,000 clones, roughly three quarters of which are singletons. The CDR3 is 14 residues long. The sample was peripheral blood. J is TRBJ2-7 and V is TRBV21-1; TRBD2, as called in the table, went unchecked against the DNA. TRBV21-1 is listed as a pseudogene. This TCR came from a human donor in a cohort sampled during active COVID-19. The CDR3 DNA reads as TGTGCCAGCAGCAAAGATAGGGGGGGATACGAGCAGTACTTC. Translated: CASSKDRGGYEQYF.